Here is one T cell receptor beta chain with its context. This clonotype was observed at least ten times. It lacks a known antigen. No base quality information exists; no much larger clone differs at one position. The data originate from a study of T-cell reconstitution after alpha-beta-depleted transplantation in children (dated by TCRdb to about 2016). For the study in its entirety: Using TCR repertoire profiling, the study quantitatively followed how T-cell immune reconstitution unfolded in children after TCRalphabeta/CD19-depleted allogeneic hematopoietic cell transplantation. General conclusions and limits of the study: The high TCRbeta diversity at day 60 in some patients was ascribed to recipient T cells and intrathymic progenitors that had survived conditioning. The apparently early recovery of alphabetaT-cell counts about two months after transplant reportedly depended on only several hundred rapidly expanded clones that came from non-depleted graft cells. Hyperexpanded clone frequencies declined over subsequent months; after one year, T-cell counts and TCRbeta diversity were mostly attributed to newly produced T cells.

What the treatment or condition label conveys for this sample: allogeneic hematopoietic cell transplantation with graft depleted of TCRalphabeta T cells and CD19 B cells. The transplant recipients were children given TCRalphabeta/CD19-depleted allogeneic hematopoietic cell grafts. Libraries were built with PCR. Sequencer: Illumina HiSeq 2500. Molecular barcoding was employed in the preparation of TCR libraries, with unique molecular identifiers being used to normalize TCRbeta repertoire quantification. The public reads were reanalyzed by TCRdb: fastp trimming at Q25, MiXCR alignment, in-frame beta chains only. Rows are unified per CDR3 protein, each entry keeping the most common DNA and genes. The sample records approximately 300,000 distinct CDR3 sequences, 6.5% to 9% of which are singletons. The ten largest clones take up approximately 8.6% of the sample. The junction shows trimming of 8 bases on V and 5 bases on J, plus 15 bases between the germline ends. There are 13 amino acids in the CDR3, from cysteine to phenylalanine inclusive. The sequence is cut down to CDR3 DNA, 39 bases in frame from base 1. CDR1 and CDR2 (MDHEN, SYDVKM) derive from the germline V gene.

The sequences come from peripheral blood, collected 360 days after TCRalphabeta/CD19-depleted stem cell transplant. This clonotype was sampled from a female patient aged 2-9 years who had a stem cell transplant for Fanconi anemia, so the T cells may come from the graft donor. The rearrangement combines TRBV28 with TRBJ2-5; the D gene is possibly TRBD2, with 5 bases matching. The CDR3 here reads CASGSGVWETQYF. The nucleotides are TGTGCCAGCGGATCCGGGGTGTGGGAGACCCAGTACTTC.